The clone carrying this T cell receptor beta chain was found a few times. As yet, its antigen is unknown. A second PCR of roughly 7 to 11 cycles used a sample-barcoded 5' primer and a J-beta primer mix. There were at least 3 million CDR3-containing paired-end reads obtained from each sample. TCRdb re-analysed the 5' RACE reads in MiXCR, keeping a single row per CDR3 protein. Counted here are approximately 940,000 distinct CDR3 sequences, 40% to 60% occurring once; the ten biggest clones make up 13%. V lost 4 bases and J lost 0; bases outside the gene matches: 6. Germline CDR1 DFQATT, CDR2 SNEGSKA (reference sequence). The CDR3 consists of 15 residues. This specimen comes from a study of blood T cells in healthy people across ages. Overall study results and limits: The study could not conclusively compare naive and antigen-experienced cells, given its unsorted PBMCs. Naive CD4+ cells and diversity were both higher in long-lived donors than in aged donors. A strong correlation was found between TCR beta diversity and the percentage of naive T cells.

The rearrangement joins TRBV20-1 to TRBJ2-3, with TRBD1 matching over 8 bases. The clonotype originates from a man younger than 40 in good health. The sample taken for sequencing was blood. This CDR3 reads CSAIRQGTSTDTQYF. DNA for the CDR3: TGCAGTGCTATCCGACAGGGGACGAGCACAGATACGCAGTATTTT.